This T cell receptor beta chain was sequenced for a study of control samples from healthy donors and cancer patients (dated by TCRdb to 2018 to 2021). Turning to this clone: There is no known antigen for this receptor. No much larger clone is present one base from it, and per-base qualities are unavailable.

Receptors were amplified or captured by the immunoSEQ multiplex PCR assay. TCRdb retrieved this table from immuneACCESS and kept in-frame rearrangements only. Not all clones are present; in checked studies, unresolved V genes account for under half, and no reason is known for the remainder. The sample records 95,000 to 100,000 clones, around 89% of which are singletons. Of the sample, 7.8% falls within the top ten clones. V sheds 1 base and J sheds 1 base, leaving 7 bases between their ends. Including the terminal cysteine and phenylalanine, the CDR3 comprises 14 residues. The CDR3 DNA has 42 bases and is translated from base 1. From a lookup of the germline V gene (reference sequence), CDR1 and CDR2 are LNHNV and YYDKDF.

This clonotype originated in a man aged 25 to 45 in good health. Source material: blood. This chain joins TRBV15 to TRBJ1-1; the D gene is not confidently resolved. This receptor carries the CDR3 CATSRGSGNTEAFF. The nucleotide sequence is given as TGTGCCACCAGCAGAGGGTCGGGGAACACTGAAGCTTTCTTT. The full variable domain, completed from the reference TRBV15 and TRBJ1-1 proteins outside the CDR3, reads DAMVIQNPRYQVTQFGKPVTLSCSQTLNHNVMYWYQQKSSQAPKLLFHYYDKDFNNEADTPDNFQSRRPNTSFCFLDIRSPGLGDTAMYLCATSRGSGNTEAFFGQGTRLTVV.